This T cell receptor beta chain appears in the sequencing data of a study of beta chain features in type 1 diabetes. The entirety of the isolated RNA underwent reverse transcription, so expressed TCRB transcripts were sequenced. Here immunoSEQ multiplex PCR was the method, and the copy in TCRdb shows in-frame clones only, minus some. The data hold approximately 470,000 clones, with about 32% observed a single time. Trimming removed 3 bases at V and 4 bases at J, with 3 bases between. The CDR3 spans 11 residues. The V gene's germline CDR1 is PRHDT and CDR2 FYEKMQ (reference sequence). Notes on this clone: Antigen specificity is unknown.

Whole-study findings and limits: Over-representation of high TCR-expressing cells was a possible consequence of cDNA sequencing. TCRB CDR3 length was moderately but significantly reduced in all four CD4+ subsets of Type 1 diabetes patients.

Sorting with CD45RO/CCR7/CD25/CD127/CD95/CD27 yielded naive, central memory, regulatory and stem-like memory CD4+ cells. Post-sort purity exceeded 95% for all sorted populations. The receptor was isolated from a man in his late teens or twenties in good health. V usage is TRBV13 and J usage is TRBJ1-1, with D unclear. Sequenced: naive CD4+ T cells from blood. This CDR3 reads CASSLSTEAFF. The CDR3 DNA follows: TGTGCCAGCAGCTTGTCCACTGAAGCTTTCTTT.